This T cell receptor (beta chain) came from a study of T cell responses to AZD1222 COVID-19 vaccine. Germline V gene data show CDR1 as SEHNR and CDR2 as FQNEAQ (reference sequence). The CDR3 has 15 amino acids. Trimming took off 1 base at V and 2 bases at J, with 8 bases between the two ends. Libraries were prepared by immunoSEQ multiplex PCR; TCRdb keeps only in-frame clonotypes and omits some of them. This sample carries around 150,000 clones, around 89% of them seen once, and the ten largest clones take 4% to 5.5%. Comments on this clone: The antigen remains unidentified.

The study's findings and limits: White British donors predominated, females outnumbered males, and clonal diversity was possibly underestimated. A rise in Spike-specific TCR breadth and depth followed two AZD1222 doses.

V usage is TRBV7-9 and J usage is TRBJ2-2; no definite D call. The TCR originated in an adult who received the AZD1222 COVID-19 vaccine. The sequenced sample was peripheral blood, obtained 28 days after the second AZD1222 dose. The CDR3 nucleotides read TGTGCCAGCAGCTTAGTCGTTCTAAACACCGGGGAGCTGTTTTTT. Protein: CASSLVVLNTGELFF.